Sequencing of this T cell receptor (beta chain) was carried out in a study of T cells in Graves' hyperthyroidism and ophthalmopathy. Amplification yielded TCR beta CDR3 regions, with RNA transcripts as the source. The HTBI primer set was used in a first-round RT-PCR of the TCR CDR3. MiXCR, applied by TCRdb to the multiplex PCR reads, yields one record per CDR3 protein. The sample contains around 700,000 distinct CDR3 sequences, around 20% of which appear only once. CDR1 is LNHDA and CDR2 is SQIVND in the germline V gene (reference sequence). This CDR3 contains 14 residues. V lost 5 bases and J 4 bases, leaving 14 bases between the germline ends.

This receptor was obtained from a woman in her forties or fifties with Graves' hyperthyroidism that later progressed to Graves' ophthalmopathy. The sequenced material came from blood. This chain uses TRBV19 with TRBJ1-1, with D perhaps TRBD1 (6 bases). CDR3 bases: TGTGCCAGTAGTCTGGCGGGACACTCCACTGAAGCTTTCTTT. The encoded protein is CASSLAGHSTEAFF.